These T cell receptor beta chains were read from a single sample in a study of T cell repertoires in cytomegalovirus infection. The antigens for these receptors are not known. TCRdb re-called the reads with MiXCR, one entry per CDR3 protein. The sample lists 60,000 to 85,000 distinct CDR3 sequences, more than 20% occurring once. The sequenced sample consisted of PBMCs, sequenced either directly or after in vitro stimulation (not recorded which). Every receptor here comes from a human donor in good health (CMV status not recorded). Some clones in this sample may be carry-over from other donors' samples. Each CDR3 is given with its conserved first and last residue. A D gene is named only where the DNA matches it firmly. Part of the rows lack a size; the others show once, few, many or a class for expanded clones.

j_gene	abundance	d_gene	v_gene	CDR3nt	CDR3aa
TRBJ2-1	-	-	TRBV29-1	TGCAGCGTTAACGGGATAAGGGGACTCCAACGGAGTGAGCAGTTCTTC	CSVNGIRGLQRSEQFF
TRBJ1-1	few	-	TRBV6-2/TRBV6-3	TGTGCCAGCAGGGACACTGAAGCTTTCTTT	CASRDTEAFF
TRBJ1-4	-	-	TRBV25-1	TGTGCCAGCAGGACTTCGGGAGGAGGAGAAAAACTGTTTTTT	CASRTSGGGEKLFF
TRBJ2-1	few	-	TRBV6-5	TGTGCCAGCAGTTACTCATCGCCTTTGTACAATGAGCAGTTCTTC	CASSYSSPLYNEQFF
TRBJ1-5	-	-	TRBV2	TGTGCCAGCAGTGGAAGGGCAGATCAGCCCCAGCATTTT	CASSGRADQPQHF
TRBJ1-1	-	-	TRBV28	TGTGCCAGCAGTTTAGGGGGACCGAACACTGAAGCTTTCTTT	CASSLGGPNTEAFF
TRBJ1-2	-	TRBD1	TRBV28	TGTGCCAGCAGACCTGGACAGGGGGGCTATGGCTACACCTTC	CASRPGQGGYGYTF
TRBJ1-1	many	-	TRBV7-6	TGTGCCAGCAGCTTAGGGGGCGGCATAGCTGAAGCTTTCTTT	CASSLGGGIAEAFF
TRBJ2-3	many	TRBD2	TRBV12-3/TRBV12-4	TGTGCCAGCACTAGCGGTAGCACAGATACGCAGTATTTT	CASTSGSTDTQYF
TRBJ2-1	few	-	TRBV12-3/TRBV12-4	TGTGCCAGCAGTTTGAGAAGCTCCTACAATGAGCAGTTCTTC	CASSLRSSYNEQFF
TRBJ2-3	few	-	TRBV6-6	TGTGCCACCGCACAATGGGGGGCAGATACGCAGTATTTT	CATAQWGADTQYF
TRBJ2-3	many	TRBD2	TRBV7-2	TGTGCCAGCAGCTCCGTCCGGGCGGGAGCCGGGGGTACGCAGTATTTT	CASSSVRAGAGGTQYF
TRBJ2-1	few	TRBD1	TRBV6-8	TGTGCCAGCAGTCGACAGGGTTACAATGAGCAGTTCTTC	CASSRQGYNEQFF
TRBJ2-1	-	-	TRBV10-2	TGCGCCAGCAGGGAAATCTCCTACAATGAGCAGTTCTTC	CASREISYNEQFF
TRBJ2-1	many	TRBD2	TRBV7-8	TGTGCCAGCAGCTTAGCTTCGGGACTAGCGGGAGGGTCCTACAATGAGCAGTTCTTC	CASSLASGLAGGSYNEQFF
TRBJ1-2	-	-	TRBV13	TGTGCCAGCAGCTTAGAGCCGGCGCTTAACTATGGCTACACCTTC	CASSLEPALNYGYTF
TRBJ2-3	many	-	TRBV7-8	TGTGCCAGCAGCCCAAGGACGGTTACGGCTGGGAGGTGGGGCACAGATACGCAGTATTTT	CASSPRTVTAGRWGTDTQYF
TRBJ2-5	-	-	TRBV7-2	TGTGCCAGCAGCTCCGGGTGGGAGACCCAGTACTTC	CASSSGWETQYF
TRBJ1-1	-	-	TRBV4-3	TGCGCCAGCAGCCAGAGAGCGAGGGGGACTGAAGCTTTCTTT	CASSQRARGTEAFF
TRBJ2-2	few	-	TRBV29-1	TGCAGCGTGAAGGGCACCGGGGAGCTGTTTTTT	CSVKGTGELFF
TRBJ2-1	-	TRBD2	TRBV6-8	TGTGCCAGCACCCGGGGGACTAGCGGGACTGATGAGCAGTTCTTC	CASTRGTSGTDEQFF
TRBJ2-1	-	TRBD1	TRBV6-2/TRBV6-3	TGTGCCAGCAGTTGGGACAGGGGGCTCTACAATGAGCAGTTCTTC	CASSWDRGLYNEQFF
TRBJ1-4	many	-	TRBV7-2	TGTGCCAGCAGCTTATCCGGGACGCCAAATGAAAAACTGTTTTTT	CASSLSGTPNEKLFF
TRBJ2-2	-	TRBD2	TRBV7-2	TGTGCCAGCAGCTTAGTGGGGGGGATGGAGCTGTTTTTT	CASSLVGGMELFF
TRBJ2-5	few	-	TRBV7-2	TGTGCCAGCAGCTCCCAGCTCGGGTCCCAGTACTTC	CASSSQLGSQYF
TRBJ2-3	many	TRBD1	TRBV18	TGTGCCAGCTCACCAGGGGGACAGGGCACAGATACGCAGTATTTT	CASSPGGQGTDTQYF
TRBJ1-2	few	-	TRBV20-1	TGCAGTGCCCACCTTGGGAGGGACTATGGCTACACCTTC	CSAHLGRDYGYTF
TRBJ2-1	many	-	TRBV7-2	TGTGCCAGCAGCTTAGTCTCTTCGAACAGGGATACCTACAATGAGCAGTTCTTC	CASSLVSSNRDTYNEQFF
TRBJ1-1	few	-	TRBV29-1	TGCAGCGTTGGGTGGGGTAGCACTGAAGCTTTCTTT	CSVGWGSTEAFF
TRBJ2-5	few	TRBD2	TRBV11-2	TGTGCCAGCAGCTTAGCTGGGCGGGAGAGATGGGAGACCCAGTACTTC	CASSLAGRERWETQYF
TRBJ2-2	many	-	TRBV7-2	TGTGCCAGCAGCCAGCAACAGGAGAACACCGGGGAGCTGTTTTTT	CASSQQQENTGELFF
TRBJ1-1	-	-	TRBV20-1	TGCAGTGTGTTGGGGAACACTGAAGCTTTCTTT	CSVLGNTEAFF
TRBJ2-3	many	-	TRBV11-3	TGTGCCAGCAGCCTCCGTGAGGGAGGCCAAGATACGCAGTATTTT	CASSLREGGQDTQYF
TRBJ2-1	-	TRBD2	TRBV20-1	TGCAGTGCTAGAGATCCTGCGGGAGGGCTCAACAATGAGCAGTTCTTC	CSARDPAGGLNNEQFF
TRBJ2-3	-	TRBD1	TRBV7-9	TGTGCCAGCAGCTTGATGACAGGGGGGAACACAGATACGCAGTATTTT	CASSLMTGGNTDTQYF